These T cell receptor beta chains were read from a single sample in a study of blood T cell repertoires in COVID-19. The repertoire was sequenced with immunoSEQ multiplex PCR; TCRdb's copy has only in-frame clones and lacks some. The data show 50,000 to 75,000 clones, with under 80% seen just once and roughly 18% held by the top ten. The sample was peripheral blood. The receptors here all came from a man aged 55 to 70 with acute or convalescent COVID-19. Each CDR3 is given with its conserved first and last residue. The D gene is left open where the match is weak. Clone size, where shown, is once, few, many, or a class for clones that have expanded.

.	TRBV19	.	TRBJ1-5	CASSRQNSYQPQHF	TGTGCCAGTAGTCGACAGAATAGCTATCAGCCCCAGCATTTT
.	TRBV27	.	TRBJ2-3	CASSLWTGEADTQYF	TGTGCCAGCAGTTTATGGACGGGAGAGGCAGATACGCAGTATTTT
TRBD1	TRBV4-3	.	TRBJ2-1	CASSHRTGQGAEFF	TGCGCCAGCAGCCACCGTACCGGACAGGGGGCTGAGTTCTTC
.	TRBV24-1	.	TRBJ2-1	CATSDFGQRGSYNEQFF	TGTGCCACCAGTGATTTTGGACAGCGAGGCTCCTACAATGAGCAGTTCTTC
.	TRBV7-9	.	TRBJ1-2	CASSSTGGYGYTF	TGTGCCAGCAGCTCGACGGGGGGCTATGGCTACACCTTC
TRBD1	TRBV29-1	.	TRBJ2-7	CSVTDRGTSEQYF	TGCAGCGTTACCGACAGGGGGACGTCCGAGCAGTACTTC
.	TRBV4-2	once	TRBJ1-6	CASSQESRVGSPLHF	TGTGCCAGCAGCCAAGAGTCCAGGGTCGGTTCACCCCTCCACTTT
TRBD1	TRBV30	.	TRBJ1-6	CASRQGGAISPLHF	TGTGCCAGTAGACAGGGCGGCGCGATTTCACCCCTCCACTTT
.	TRBV7-9	.	TRBJ2-2	CASSRRTETGELFF	TGTGCCAGCAGCCGAAGGACAGAAACCGGGGAGCTGTTTTTT
TRBD2	TRBV10-2	few	TRBJ2-1	CASTGLGSQYEQFF	TGCGCCAGCACCGGACTAGGCTCACAATACGAGCAGTTCTTC
.	TRBV24-1	.	TRBJ2-6	CATSRAGANVLTF	TGTGCCACCAGCCGGGCTGGGGCCAACGTCCTGACTTTC
TRBD2	TRBV28	once	TRBJ2-1	CASSLILAGGYNEQFF	TGTGCCAGCAGTTTGATCTTAGCGGGAGGGTACAATGAGCAGTTCTTC
.	TRBV27	.	TRBJ2-3	CASSFARVTDTQYF	TGTGCCAGCAGTTTCGCGAGGGTTACAGATACGCAGTATTTT
.	TRBV21-1	.	TRBJ2-3	CASSILSETGGFGPHTDTQYF	TGTGCCAGCAGCATTTTATCAGAGACAGGGGGCTTCGGCCCCCACACAGATACGCAGTATTTT
TRBD2	TRBV4-2	.	TRBJ2-1	CASSQDGLAESSYNEQFF	TGTGCCAGCAGCCAAGATGGGCTAGCGGAAAGCTCCTACAATGAGCAGTTCTTC
TRBD2	TRBV4-2	.	TRBJ2-1	CASSQDGVRLAGASYNEQFF	TGTGCCAGCAGCCAAGATGGTGTGAGACTAGCGGGAGCTTCCTACAATGAGCAGTTCTTC
.	TRBV5-1	.	TRBJ1-1	CASSLEAPGMNTEAFF	TGCGCCAGCAGCTTGGAGGCCCCGGGGATGAACACTGAAGCTTTCTTT
TRBD1	TRBV6-5	.	TRBJ1-5	CASSLGTGGSWPQHF	TGTGCCAGCAGTTTAGGGACAGGGGGCTCTTGGCCCCAGCATTTT
.	TRBV24-1	.	TRBJ2-5	CATSDPGRDLQTQYF	TGTGCCACCAGTGACCCGGGGCGGGATCTACAGACCCAGTACTTC
.	TRBV7-9	.	TRBJ2-1	CASSRLQVRTQGDEQFF	TGTGCCAGCAGCCGATTACAAGTCCGTACCCAGGGCGATGAGCAGTTCTTC
TRBD1	TRBV25-1	.	TRBJ1-5	CASSDRGDQPQHF	TGTGCCAGCTCCGACAGGGGGGATCAGCCCCAGCATTTT
TRBD1	TRBV5-1	.	TRBJ1-3	CASSWGQGAGNTIYF	TGCGCCAGCAGCTGGGGACAGGGCGCCGGAAACACCATATATTTT
.	TRBV5-6	once	TRBJ2-3	CASSIMRKQTTDTQYF	TGTGCCAGCAGCATAATGAGGAAGCAGACCACAGATACGCAGTATTTT
.	TRBV18	few	TRBJ2-7	CASSPRVSQGYEQYF	TGTGCCAGCTCACCACGGGTTTCGCAGGGCTACGAGCAGTACTTC
TRBD1	TRBV24-1	.	TRBJ1-1	CAASGQGMLNTEAFF	TGTGCCGCCTCGGGACAGGGGATGTTGAACACTGAAGCTTTCTTT
.	TRBV11-2	.	TRBJ1-1	CASSFRPQGYGTEAFF	TGTGCCAGCAGCTTTAGACCCCAGGGGTACGGCACTGAAGCTTTCTTT
TRBD1	TRBV2	.	TRBJ2-1	CASRRQGGYNEQFF	TGTGCCAGCCGTCGACAGGGGGGCTACAATGAGCAGTTCTTC
.	TRBV5-5	.	TRBJ2-2	CASSLSGSGELFF	TGTGCCAGCAGCTTGTCCGGGTCCGGGGAGCTGTTTTTT
TRBD2	TRBV5-4	once	TRBJ2-5	CASSAMAGDQETQYF	TGTGCCAGCAGCGCCATGGCGGGAGACCAAGAGACCCAGTACTTC
TRBD2	TRBV7-3	.	TRBJ2-1	CASSLRPAGGPNNEQFF	TGTGCCAGCAGCTTACGGCCAGCGGGAGGGCCCAACAATGAGCAGTTCTTC
.	TRBV5-1	.	TRBJ2-2	CASSAQGGQNTGELFF	TGCGCCAGCAGCGCCCAGGGGGGCCAGAACACCGGGGAGCTGTTTTTT
.	TRBV20-1	.	TRBJ1-6	CRAPGALHF	TGCAGGGCCCCCGGGGCCCTCCACTTT
.	TRBV2	once	TRBJ2-7	CASSETLAYEQYF	TGTGCCAGCAGTGAAACACTAGCCTACGAGCAGTACTTC
TRBD2	TRBV2	.	TRBJ2-1	CASSDGGDYNEQFF	TGTGCCAGCAGTGACGGGGGGGACTACAATGAGCAGTTCTTC
TRBD1	TRBV2	.	TRBJ1-2	CASRTGAYGYTF	TGTGCCAGCAGGACAGGGGCTTATGGCTACACCTTC
TRBD2	TRBV27	few	TRBJ2-7	CASSPRSGTSGFEQYF	TGTGCCAGCAGCCCCCGGAGCGGGACTAGCGGCTTTGAGCAGTACTTC
.	TRBV18	once	TRBJ2-7	CASSPGSRFYEQYF	TGTGCCAGCTCACCGGGGAGCAGATTCTACGAGCAGTACTTC
TRBD1	TRBV6-2/TRBV6-3	.	TRBJ1-2	CASSQTGTNYGYTF	TGTGCCAGCAGTCAGACAGGGACTAACTATGGCTACACCTTC
.	TRBV7-9	.	TRBJ2-5	CASSTTYRETQYF	TGTGCCAGCAGCACGACATATCGGGAGACCCAGTACTTC
.	TRBV21-1	.	TRBJ1-1	CASSKRTGGNTEAFF	TGTGCCAGCAGCAAGAGGACAGGGGGGAACACTGAAGCTTTCTTT
TRBD2	TRBV6-2/TRBV6-3	.	TRBJ2-7	CASSWDGRYPIYEQYF	TGTGCCAGCAGTTGGGACGGGAGGTATCCGATCTACGAGCAGTACTTC
TRBD2	TRBV5-6	.	TRBJ2-5	CASSLAGLAGGIQETQYF	TGTGCCAGCAGCTTGGCAGGACTAGCGGGAGGGATTCAAGAGACCCAGTACTTC
.	TRBV2	.	TRBJ2-7	CASSEAGSGDEQYF	TGTGCCAGCAGTGAAGCGGGGTCAGGGGACGAGCAGTACTTC
.	TRBV27	once	TRBJ1-5	CASSLRLDRRGIQPQHF	TGTGCCAGCAGTTTACGCCTCGACCGACGGGGAATCCAGCCCCAGCATTTT
TRBD2	TRBV19	.	TRBJ2-7	CASSTGTRVSEQYF	TGTGCCAGTAGTACCGGGACTAGGGTTAGCGAGCAGTACTTC
TRBD1	TRBV7-2	.	TRBJ2-7	CASSAAGTEGYEQYF	TGTGCCAGCAGCGCAGCCGGGACAGAGGGCTACGAGCAGTACTTC
.	TRBV9	.	TRBJ2-3	CASSVRDTNTDTQYF	TGTGCCAGCAGCGTCCGGGACACCAACACAGATACGCAGTATTTT
.	TRBV28	.	TRBJ2-4	CASRPTGTGKNIQYF	TGTGCCAGCAGACCAACAGGGACGGGAAAAAACATTCAGTACTTC
TRBD1	TRBV4-2	.	TRBJ2-7	CASSQTPGQGIPYEQYF	TGTGCCAGCAGCCAAACACCGGGACAGGGGATTCCCTACGAGCAGTACTTC
TRBD2	TRBV7-2	.	TRBJ2-7	CASSLATSGMSYEQYF	TGTGCCAGCAGCTTAGCCACTAGCGGGATGTCCTACGAGCAGTACTTC
.	TRBV28	.	TRBJ1-5	CASSSRGVRPQHF	TGTGCCAGCAGTTCCCGGGGGGTGAGGCCCCAGCATTTT
TRBD2	TRBV15	once	TRBJ2-3	CATSRVAGVTDTQYF	TGTGCCACCAGCAGAGTTGCGGGAGTCACAGATACGCAGTATTTT
TRBD2	TRBV23-1	.	TRBJ2-1	CASSHSGLAGAYEQFF	TGCGCCAGCAGTCACTCCGGTCTAGCGGGAGCCTATGAGCAGTTCTTC
.	TRBV4-1	once	TRBJ2-2	CASSPSGAASLTGELFF	TGCGCCAGCAGCCCCAGCGGAGCGGCTAGCCTCACCGGGGAGCTGTTTTTT
TRBD1	TRBV10-3	.	TRBJ1-1	CAIRKNRGMNTEAFF	TGTGCCATCAGGAAAAACAGGGGCATGAACACTGAAGCTTTCTTT
.	TRBV19	few	TRBJ1-5	CASSGGQSYSNQPQHF	TGTGCCAGTAGTGGTGGACAGTCCTATAGCAATCAGCCCCAGCATTTT